This T cell receptor (beta chain) was observed in a study of control samples from healthy donors and cancer patients. Sequencing was performed with immunoSEQ multiplex PCR; in TCRdb, only in-frame clones are kept and a portion is missing. The data hold about 110,000 clones, with roughly 85% observed a single time. This clonotype was sampled from a woman in her forties or fifties in good health. The specimen sequenced was blood.

CDR3 bases: TGTGCCAGCAGCCCCCGGGACAGGAGCACAGATACGCAGTATTTT. Protein product: CASSPRDRSTDTQYF. The gene calls are TRBV9 and TRBJ2-3, with 8 bases matching TRBD1. Trimming cost V 4 bases and J 0 bases; bases outside gene matches: 4. CDR3 length equals 15 residues. CDR1 is SGDLS and CDR2 is YYNGEE in the germline V gene.